The entry below gives a single T cell receptor beta chain sequence along with its context. V was trimmed by 1 base and J by 0 bases, leaving 7 bases between them. CDR1 MGHRA and CDR2 YSYEKL come from the germline V gene. The CDR3 spans 15 residues. The data are from a study of control samples from healthy donors and cancer patients. Generated by immunoSEQ multiplex PCR, the TCRdb table keeps only in-frame clones and is missing some. This sample has about 140,000 clones, with approximately 94% found just once. The chain recombines TRBV4-1 with TRBJ1-3, with unresolved D. The source of this sequence is a man aged 40-49 years in good health. Sequenced material: blood. This chain's CDR3 is CASSQVWGSGNTIYF. DNA of the CDR3: TGCGCCAGCAGCCAAGTCTGGGGCTCTGGAAACACCATATATTTT.